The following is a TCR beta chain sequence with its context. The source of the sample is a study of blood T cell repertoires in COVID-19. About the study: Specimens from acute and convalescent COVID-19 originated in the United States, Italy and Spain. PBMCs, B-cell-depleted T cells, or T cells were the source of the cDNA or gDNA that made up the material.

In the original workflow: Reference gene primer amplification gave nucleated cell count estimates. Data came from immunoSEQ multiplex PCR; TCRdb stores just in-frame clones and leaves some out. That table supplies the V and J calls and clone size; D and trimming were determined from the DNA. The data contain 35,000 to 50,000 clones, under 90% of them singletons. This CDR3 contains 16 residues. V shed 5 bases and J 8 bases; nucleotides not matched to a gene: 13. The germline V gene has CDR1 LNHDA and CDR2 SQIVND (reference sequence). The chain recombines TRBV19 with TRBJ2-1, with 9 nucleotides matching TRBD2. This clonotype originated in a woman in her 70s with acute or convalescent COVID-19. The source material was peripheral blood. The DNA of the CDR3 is TGTGCCAGTAGTGGCGGGGGGGACCATCCTCGGGATGAGCAGTTCTTC. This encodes CASSGGGDHPRDEQFF.